These 17 T cell receptor beta chains were all obtained from the same sample, sequenced in a study of cytomegalovirus exposure and HLA in healthy donors. Primers: 60 Vbeta forward and 13 Jbeta reverse. The repertoire was sequenced with immunoSEQ multiplex PCR; TCRdb's copy has only in-frame clones and lacks some. The ten most abundant clones cover approximately 2.9% of a sample with 55,000 to 80,000 clones. The sequenced sample consisted of PBMCs. These receptors were collected from a man aged 40-50 years in good health and CMV-seronegative.

This chain uses TRBV5-1 with TRBJ1-2; D gene unclear. V was cut by 0 bases and J by 6 bases, with 9 bases left in between. The CDR3 spans 13 residues. Per germline, CDR1 SGHRS and CDR2 YFSETQ. CDR3 nucleotides: TGCGCCAGCAGCTTGGATGGGGAGGATGGCTACACCTTC. This encodes CASSLDGEDGYTF.

The chain links TRBV27 to TRBJ2-5; tentative D call: TRBD1 (6 bases). The CDR3 extends over 12 amino acids. CDR1 is MNHEY and CDR2 is SMNVEV in the germline V gene (reference sequence). V lost 7 bases, J lost 2 bases, and 8 bases lay in between. Here the CDR3 DNA reads TGTGCCAGCATGGACAGACAAGAGACCCAGTACTTC. This codes for CASMDRQETQYF.

CDR3 in DNA: TGTGCCAGCACTATATCCGGGACAGGCTCCTACGAGCAGTACTTC. This gives the protein CASTISGTGSYEQYF. V and J are TRBV28 and TRBJ2-7; 8 nucleotides line up with TRBD1. The CDR3 sequence is 15 residues long. J lost 0 bases, V lost 7 bases, and 8 bases had no gene match. The germline V gene has CDR1 MDHEN and CDR2 SYDVKM.

This chain joins TRBV5-6 and TRBJ2-2; D unresolved. Germline V gene data show CDR1 as SGHDT and CDR2 as YYEEEE. V dropped 5 bases and J dropped 1 base, with 9 bases sitting between them. The CDR3 loop spans 14 amino acids. The CDR3 DNA follows: TGTGCCAGCAGTTTATCAGGGAACACCGGGGAGCTGTTTTTT. Translated: CASSLSGNTGELFF.

Concerning this clone itself: This same CDR3 is encoded by further DNA sequences in the sample. The V call is TRBV29-1, the J call TRBJ1-1; D is uncertain. Trimming took off 7 bases at V and 8 bases at J, with 14 bases between the two ends. This CDR3 comprises 11 residues. In germline, CDR1 is SQVTM, CDR2 ANQGSEA. CDR3 sequence (DNA): TGCAGCGGGAAGGAGTCTGCCGAAGCTTTCTTT. Its translation: CSGKESAEAFF. Full variable domain (outside the CDR3, taken from reference TRBV29-1 and TRBJ1-1): SAVISQKPSRDICQRGTSLTIQCQVDSQVTMMFWYRQQPGQSLTLIATANQGSEATYESGFVIDKFPISRPNLTFSTLTVSNMSPEDSSIYLCSGKESAEAFFGQGTRLTVV.

V gene TRBV2 combines with J gene TRBJ1-1, with D possibly TRBD1 on 6 matching bases. Germline CDR1 is SNHLY and CDR2 is FYNNEI. The CDR3 is 13 amino acids. V lost 3 bases to trimming and J lost 3 bases, with 8 bases between them. As DNA, the CDR3 is TGTGCCAGCAGTGATAACAGGGACACTGAAGCTTTCTTT. Encoded protein: CASSDNRDTEAFF.

The CDR3 region is CAIKVLTGYYNEQFF. For the CDR3, the DNA is TGTGCCATCAAGGTTTTGACGGGGTACTACAATGAGCAGTTCTTC. The chain uses TRBV21-1 and TRBJ2-1; the table names TRBD2, a call not compared with the DNA. TRBV21-1 is a recognized pseudogene. CDR3 length equals 15 residues.

The chain joins TRBV27 to TRBJ2-7; TRBD1 aligns across 9 bases. V was pared by 6 bases and J by 1 base, with 7 bases of the junction left unmatched. This CDR3 has 15 amino acids. Looked up from germline, CDR1 is MNHEY and CDR2 is SMNVEV (reference sequence). Here the CDR3 reads CASSSATGGSYEQYF. In DNA, the CDR3 is TGTGCCAGCAGCTCAGCGACAGGGGGTTCCTACGAGCAGTACTTC.

The CDR3 DNA sequence: TGTGCCAGCAGCTTTCAGAGCGGGGGGGGCACCGGGGAGCTGTTTTTT. It encodes CASSFQSGGGTGELFF. The chain links TRBV7-9 to TRBJ2-2, with 10 bases identical to TRBD2. Per germline, CDR1 SEHNR and CDR2 FQNEAQ (reference sequence). The CDR3 is 16 residues long. The trim removed 3 bases at V and 4 bases at J, leaving 5 bases unmatched. Variable domain in full (rest from reference TRBV7-9 and TRBJ2-2): DTGVSQNPRHKITKRGQNVTFRCDPISEHNRLYWYRQTLGQGPEFLTYFQNEAQLEKSRLLSDRFSAERPKGSFSTLEIQRTEQGDSAMYLCASSFQSGGGTGELFFGEGSRLTVL.

The rearrangement links TRBV28 to TRBJ2-7; TRBD2 matches at 12 bases. With V trimmed by 2 bases and J by 5 bases, 13 bases remained unmatched. The CDR3 has 18 residues. Germline V gene lookup returns CDR1 MDHEN and CDR2 SYDVKM. The CDR3 loop reads CASSLAGLAGGLLNEQYF. Here the CDR3 DNA reads TGTGCCAGCAGTTTAGCGGGTCTAGCGGGGGGGCTTTTGAACGAGCAGTACTTC.

V gene TRBV30 combines with J gene TRBJ2-5; maybe TRBD2 (7 bases). The germline V gene has CDR1 GTSNPN and CDR2 SVGIG (reference sequence). V was clipped by 5 bases and J by 1 base, with 17 bases between them. The CDR3 covers 15 residues. The CDR3 region has the DNA TGTGCCTGGCAGCGGGGATCGGGGGCCCAAGAGACCCAGTACTTC. This codes for CAWQRGSGAQETQYF.

The DNA of the CDR3 is TGCGCCAGCAGCCACCTTGACAGGGAGAACACTGAAGCTTTCTTT. It encodes CASSHLDRENTEAFF. The chain uses TRBV4-1 and TRBJ1-1; 7 bases line up with TRBD1. There are 15 residues in the CDR3. Germline lookup yields CDR1 MGHRA and CDR2 YSYEKL. Trimming removed 3 bases from V and 1 base from J; junction bases left unmatched: 5.

The CDR3 loop reads CASSEGYSDRGLRVPEAFF. Written as DNA, the CDR3 is TGTGCCAGCAGTGAAGGGTATTCCGACAGGGGGCTGAGAGTCCCTGAAGCTTTCTTT. The chain employs TRBV6-1 and TRBJ1-1, with 10 nucleotides matching TRBD1. The CDR3 is 19 residues long. CDR1 is MNHNS and CDR2 is SASEGT in the germline V gene. With V trimmed by 1 base and J by 6 bases, 17 bases remained unmatched.

The chain has TRBV5-6 and TRBJ2-1; 8 nucleotides line up with TRBD1. V shed 4 bases, J shed 0 bases, and the junction held 9 bases outside the gene matches. Germline V gives CDR1 SGHDT, CDR2 YYEEEE. The CDR3 consists of 17 residues. Here the CDR3 DNA reads TGTGCCAGCAGCCTAAAAAGACAGGGGAGCTCCTACAATGAGCAGTTCTTC. This encodes CASSLKRQGSSYNEQFF.

The CDR3 nucleotides are TGTGCCAGCAGCCGAAAACAGGGGGCTGAAGCTTTCTTT. Its translation: CASSRKQGAEAFF. This chain joins TRBV6-6 and TRBJ1-1; 8 nucleotides line up with TRBD1. With 6 bases clipped from V and 6 bases from J, the junction kept 6 bases outside the gene matches. The CDR3 is 13 amino acids. CDR1 and CDR2 (germline): MNHNY, SVGAGI (reference sequence).

CDR3: CASRLGLAGGESTDTQYF. CDR3 DNA sequence: TGTGCCAGCCGACTCGGACTAGCGGGGGGGGAGAGCACAGATACGCAGTATTTT. The chain has TRBV4-2 and TRBJ2-3; 15 bases are a match to TRBD2. The germline CDR1 and CDR2 sequences are LGHNA and YNFKEQ. CDR3 length equals 18 residues. V lost 8 bases, J lost 0 bases, and 9 bases stayed unmatched.

The chain links TRBV30 to TRBJ1-3; maybe TRBD1 (5 bases). Germline values: CDR1 GTSNPN, CDR2 SVGIG (reference sequence). The CDR3 loop spans 13 amino acids. The ends were cut back, 2 bases at V and 2 bases at J, with 7 bases in the middle. This CDR3 reads CAWSTRAGNTIYF. CDR3 DNA sequence: TGTGCCTGGAGTACCAGGGCTGGAAACACCATATATTTT.